This TCR beta chain was sequenced for a study of control samples from healthy donors and cancer patients. Sequencing used immunoSEQ multiplex PCR; TCRdb keeps in-frame clones, though not all of them. The repertoire holds 100,000 to 150,000 clones, with around nine tenths as singletons. Germline CDR1 reads LNHDA; CDR2 reads SQIVND (reference sequence). The CDR3 covers 16 residues. V was clipped by 6 bases and J by 8 bases; unmatched bases: 15. The TCR was taken from a man aged 18 to 35 in good health. The V gene is TRBV19, the J gene TRBJ2-1; TRBD2 matches at 8 bases. The material sequenced was blood. The CDR3 DNA reads TGTGCCAGTAGACGAGTTGGAGCGGGAGCGGACTATGAGCAGTTCTTC. Translating it yields CASRRVGAGADYEQFF.